This TCR beta chain was sequenced during a study of beta chain features in type 1 diabetes. cDNA synthesis used the whole RNA isolate, giving expressed TCRB sequences. TCRdb keeps only in-frame clones here, not all; method: immunoSEQ multiplex PCR. The sample includes under 300,000 clones, roughly 8% of them seen just once. This clone has more than one count but fewer than ten. Sequences were obtained from central memory CD4+ T cells from blood. The receptor comes from a woman younger than 35 in good health.

The CDR3 region has the DNA TGTGCCAGCAGAACAAACAGGGGATCCTACGAGCAGTACTTC. It specifies CASRTNRGSYEQYF. V is TRBV6-5 and J is TRBJ2-7; 7 bases line up with TRBD1. The CDR3 length is 14 residues. Germline V CDR1 and CDR2: MNHEY, SVGAGI. The J segment lost 1 base and the V segment lost 6 bases, leaving 6 bases of the junction unmatched.